The 28 T cell receptor beta chains given below trace back to one sample, sequenced in a study of brain T cells in children with intractable seizures. Libraries were prepared by immunoSEQ multiplex PCR; TCRdb keeps only in-frame clonotypes and omits some of them. The sample lists 110,000 or so clones; under 95% were seen once. Sequencing used peripheral blood, obtained at surgery. These TCRs come from a boy younger than two with hemimegalencephaly and intractable seizures.

The V call is TRBV18, the J call TRBJ2-5; 7 bases align to TRBD2. CDR1 and CDR2 from the germline V gene are KGHSH and LQKENI. V lost 1 base, J lost 5 bases, and 4 bases stayed unmatched. The CDR3 runs to 14 residues. The DNA of the CDR3 is TGTGCCAGCTCACCACTGTCCGGGAGGGAGACCCAGTACTTC. Its protein product is CASSPLSGRETQYF. Supplemented by reference TRBV18 and TRBJ2-5, the full variable domain reads NAGVMQNPRHLVRRRGQEARLRCSPMKGHSHVYWYRQLPEEGLKFMVYLQKENIIDESGMPKERFSAEFPKEGPSILRIQQVVRGDSAAYFCASSPLSGRETQYFGPGTRLLVL.

The chain is built from TRBV6-1 and TRBJ1-1, with unresolved D. Trimming removed 3 bases from V and 1 base from J, with 6 bases in between. Germline V lookup: CDR1 MNHNS, CDR2 SASEGT. This CDR3 has 13 residues. CDR3 bases: TGTGCCAGCAGTGAGGTCGGGAACACTGAAGCTTTCTTT. Translated, it gives CASSEVGNTEAFF.

The table lists this clone with a count of one. The rearrangement joins TRBV4-1 to TRBJ2-2; no clear D. V was shortened by 1 base and J by 4 bases, with 1 base between the two germline ends. CDR1 is MGHRA and CDR2 is YSYEKL in the germline V gene. The CDR3 runs to 12 residues. The CDR3 sequence is CASSQGTGELFF. CDR3 DNA sequence: TGCGCCAGCAGCCAAGGCACCGGGGAGCTGTTTTTT.

The chain joins TRBV28 to TRBJ1-4; 7 bases fit TRBD1. Trimming removed 5 bases from V and 7 bases from J; junction bases left unmatched: 7. The CDR3 contains 14 residues. Germline V gene lookup returns CDR1 MDHEN and CDR2 SYDVKM. The CDR3 spells CASSRQGVSEKLFF. The CDR3, as DNA: TGTGCCAGCAGTCGACAGGGTGTTAGTGAAAAACTGTTTTTT.

V gene TRBV4-1 combines with J gene TRBJ2-1, with 9 bases fitting TRBD2. CDR1 MGHRA and CDR2 YSYEKL come from the germline V gene. This CDR3 comprises 19 residues. V lost 4 bases and J lost 12; bases outside the gene matches: 25. This CDR3 is CASSPMIASSGRGVGGQFF. The CDR3 nucleotides are TGCGCCAGCAGCCCAATGATAGCCAGTAGCGGGAGAGGAGTGGGAGGGCAGTTCTTC.

The chain employs TRBV4-1 and TRBJ2-7; 7 bases line up with TRBD2. CDR1 is MGHRA and CDR2 is YSYEKL in the germline V gene. The CDR3 has 19 residues. Losses at the gene ends were 3 bases for V and 3 bases for J; bases not matched to a gene: 20. This CDR3 is CASSHLSGDSQSPNYEQYF. The CDR3 DNA reads TGCGCCAGCAGCCACCTAAGCGGGGACTCCCAAAGCCCTAACTACGAGCAGTACTTC.

This clone was picked up one time. This sequence joins TRBV27 and TRBJ2-1, with D maybe TRBD1 (6 bases). The CDR3 runs 14 residues. V lost 7 bases and J 5 bases, leaving 15 bases between the germline ends. The germline V gene has CDR1 MNHEY and CDR2 SMNVEV (reference sequence). The CDR3 here is CASKGTPRNNEQFF. The CDR3 bases are TGTGCCAGCAAGGGGACACCAAGGAACAATGAGCAGTTCTTC.

This chain joins TRBV4-3 and TRBJ2-5; maybe TRBD2 (6 bases). V lost 0 bases and J lost 9, with 14 bases in between. This CDR3 comprises 14 residues. Germline lookup yields CDR1 LGHNA and CDR2 YSLEER. CDR3 amino acids: CASSQDLRTGAQYF. CDR3 in DNA: TGCGCCAGCAGCCAAGATCTGCGGACGGGGGCCCAGTACTTC.

The genes are TRBV11-2 and TRBJ1-1, with a possible D match to TRBD1 (5 bases). V was clipped by 8 bases and J by 2 bases, with 15 bases between them. Germline lookup yields CDR1 SGHAT and CDR2 FQNNGV. CDR3 size: 14 residues. The CDR3 DNA sequence: TGTGCCAGCGGCAAGGGACGGAGCAACACTGAAGCTTTCTTT. It specifies CASGKGRSNTEAFF.

This clone was observed a few times. This chain links TRBV2 with TRBJ1-1; weak D call: TRBD1 (5 bases). V lost 8 bases and J lost 5, with 15 bases in between. Germline CDR1 is SNHLY and CDR2 is FYNNEI. This CDR3 spans 13 amino acids. The CDR3 bases are TGTGCCAGCGCTTGGAAGGGGAGGACTGAAGCTTTCTTT. Protein product: CASAWKGRTEAFF.

The chain is built from TRBV15 and TRBJ1-1; a weak D match, TRBD1 (5 bases). Germline assignment: CDR1 LNHNV and CDR2 YYDKDF (reference sequence). Trimming removed 0 bases from V and 6 bases from J, with 17 bases in between. The CDR3 spans 16 residues. Here the CDR3 DNA reads TGTGCCACCAGCAGAGATAGAGGGACCCCAAGGGCTGAAGCTTTCTTT. This translates into CATSRDRGTPRAEAFF.

The chain combines TRBV29-1 with TRBJ1-1; D call uncertain. This CDR3 region has 12 residues. Trimming cost V 3 bases and J 1 base, with 6 bases left between them. Germline-derived CDR1 and CDR2 are SQVTM and ANQGSEA. The CDR3 is CSVEGRNTEAFF. In DNA form, the CDR3 reads TGCAGCGTTGAGGGCCGGAACACTGAAGCTTTCTTT.

The J gene is TRBJ1-3, the V gene TRBV30; no clear D gene. In germline, CDR1 is GTSNPN, CDR2 SVGIG (reference sequence). The CDR3 has 13 residues. Trimming removed 2 bases at V and 3 bases at J, with 8 bases between. CDR3: CAWSPLFGNTIYF. Here the CDR3 DNA reads TGTGCCTGGAGTCCCCTCTTTGGAAACACCATATATTTT.

CDR3 sequence: CASSPPPLLQETQYF. As DNA, the CDR3 is TGTGCCAGCAGTCCTCCCCCACTCCTACAAGAGACCCAGTACTTC. V is TRBV28 and J is TRBJ2-5, with D uncertain. The germline V gene has CDR1 MDHEN and CDR2 SYDVKM. The V and J ends lost 5 bases and 2 bases respectively, with 15 bases between them. This CDR3 comprises 15 residues.

The gene calls are TRBV14 and TRBJ1-2, with 8 bases lining up with TRBD1. This CDR3 contains 15 residues. The ends lost 4 bases at V and 4 bases at J; junction bases unmatched: 8. Germline values: CDR1 SGHDN, CDR2 FVKESK. The CDR3 DNA is TGTGCCAGCAGCCTAATAGACAGGGGAGGCTATGGCTACACCTTC. This sequence encodes CASSLIDRGGYGYTF.

The rearrangement uses TRBV9 and TRBJ1-6, with D unresolved. Trimming stripped 0 bases from V and 7 bases from J, with 5 bases between. This CDR3 comprises 13 residues. Germline CDR1 reads SGDLS; CDR2 reads YYNGEE. The DNA for the CDR3 is TGTGCCAGCAGCGTAGGGGTAAATTCACCCCTCCACTTT. Translated, it gives CASSVGVNSPLHF.

This clone has only a few counts. The V call is TRBV11-2, the J call TRBJ1-5; the D is unclear. Trimming took 1 base from V and 4 from J, leaving 5 bases between them. CDR3 length equals 13 residues. CDR1 and CDR2 (germline): SGHAT, FQNNGV. CDR3 protein: CASSLVRNQPQHF. The CDR3 bases are TGTGCCAGCAGCTTAGTCCGGAATCAGCCCCAGCATTTT.

V usage is TRBV5-1 and J usage is TRBJ2-1; D is possibly TRBD2 (6 bases). Germline loops: CDR1 SGHRS, CDR2 YFSETQ. There are 15 residues in the CDR3. The germline V and J ends were trimmed by 4 bases and 6 bases, with 17 bases remaining between them. The CDR3 here is CASSVGSVAANEQFF. The CDR3 nucleotides read TGCGCCAGCAGCGTGGGATCGGTAGCGGCCAATGAGCAGTTCTTC.

The chain couples TRBV29-1 to TRBJ2-3; possible D gene TRBD1, 6 bases. The germline V gene encodes CDR1 SQVTM and CDR2 ANQGSEA. The CDR3 spans 12 residues. V was trimmed by 3 bases and J by 2 bases, leaving 6 bases between them. CDR3 coding DNA: TGCAGCGTTGAGGGGGCCACAGATACGCAGTATTTT. It yields the protein CSVEGATDTQYF.

V is TRBV5-8 and J is TRBJ2-1, with TRBD2 matching over 7 bases. Germline CDR1 SGHTS, CDR2 YDEGEE. The CDR3 contains 16 residues. V gave up 4 bases and J gave up 6 bases; unmatched junction bases: 13. CDR3: CASSQNSLAITNEQFF. The CDR3 bases are TGTGCCAGCAGCCAAAATTCACTAGCGATCACCAATGAGCAGTTCTTC.

The chain links TRBV4-1 to TRBJ1-2; no definite D call. CDR3 length equals 13 residues. Germline CDR1 reads MGHRA; CDR2 reads YSYEKL. Trimming took off 0 bases at V and 4 bases at J, with 6 bases between the two ends. The CDR3 protein is CASSQEVGYGYTF. The DNA for the CDR3 is TGCGCCAGCAGCCAAGAAGTGGGCTATGGCTACACCTTC.

The CDR3: CASSRGDEQFF. The CDR3 DNA follows: TGTGCCAGCAGTAGAGGCGATGAGCAGTTCTTC. The J gene is TRBJ2-1, the V gene TRBV27; D ambiguous. This CDR3 comprises 11 residues. The ends were cut back, 5 bases at V and 8 bases at J, with 7 bases in the middle. CDR1 MNHEY and CDR2 SMNVEV come from the germline V gene (reference sequence).

The V and J genes are TRBV7-6 and TRBJ1-5, with D uncertain. V lost 1 base and J 9 bases, leaving 10 bases between the germline ends. The germline V gene has CDR1 SGHVS and CDR2 FNYEAQ. The CDR3 totals 13 residues. The CDR3 DNA reads TGTGCCAGCAGCTTAGTGACTGCGGGGCCCCAGCATTTT. Translating it yields CASSLVTAGPQHF.

This chain uses TRBV4-2 with TRBJ2-7, with no clear D. V lost 1 base and J lost 6, with 16 bases in between. This CDR3 comprises 15 residues. Germline V lookup: CDR1 LGHNA, CDR2 YNFKEQ. In DNA, the CDR3 is TGTGCCAGCAGCCAAGTGGTCGGGTTGGGAAGCGAGCAGTACTTC. This sequence encodes CASSQVVGLGSEQYF.

This sequence joins TRBV28 and TRBJ1-6, with 12 bases matching TRBD1. V dropped 5 bases and J dropped 7; count of bases not matched to a gene: 6. CDR3 length: 16 residues. Germline CDR1 and CDR2: MDHEN and SYDVKM. This chain's CDR3 is CASSPGQGAWNSPLHF. CDR3 bases: TGTGCCAGCAGTCCGGGACAGGGGGCTTGGAATTCACCCCTCCACTTT.

This rearrangement joins TRBV28 to TRBJ2-7; 7 bases match TRBD1. V trimming: 5 bases; J trimming: 5 bases; junction bases outside the gene matches: 12. In germline, CDR1 is MDHEN, CDR2 SYDVKM. The CDR3 is 15 residues long. The DNA of the CDR3 is TGTGCCAGCAGTAACCAGGGACAGAGGTTCCACGAGCAGTACTTC. It encodes CASSNQGQRFHEQYF.

This sequence joins TRBV5-1 and TRBJ1-4, with a tentative D call TRBD1 (5 bases). Germline CDR1 SGHRS, CDR2 YFSETQ. The V and J ends lost 3 bases and 0 bases respectively, with 9 bases between them. The CDR3 is made up of 15 amino acids. DNA for the CDR3: TGCGCCAGCAGCTGGGGGATAACAACTAATGAAAAACTGTTTTTT. This gives the protein CASSWGITTNEKLFF. The variable domain in full, completed from reference TRBV5-1 and TRBJ1-4, reads KAGVTQTPRYLIKTRGQQVTLSCSPISGHRSVSWYQQTPGQGLQFLFEYFSETQRNKGNFPGRFSGRQFSNSRSEMNVSTLELGDSALYLCASSWGITTNEKLFFGSGTQLSVL.

The chain joins TRBV28 to TRBJ2-6, with D perhaps matching TRBD2 (7 bases). CDR3 length: 16 residues. Deletions cut 3 bases from V and 0 bases from J, with 9 bases between. CDR1 and CDR2 from the germline V gene are MDHEN and SYDVKM. The DNA of the CDR3 is TGTGCCAGCAGTTTTAGGGGGGGCTCTGGGGCCAACGTCCTGACTTTC. It is translated as CASSFRGGSGANVLTF.